A selection of T cell receptor beta chains follows, all from one sample in a study of human versus mouse CDR3 diversity and MHC coevolution. TCRdb's copy holds only in-frame clones and misses some; the assay was immunoSEQ multiplex PCR. The sample lists around 74,000 clones, just under 95% occurring once. Sequencing used naive CD4+ T cells from blood. Every receptor here comes from a person between 25 and 70 years old in good health. The CDR3 runs from the conserved cysteine through the conserved F or W. D genes are given only for firm matches. A clone size is listed for some rows: how often the clone was seen (once, few, many), or a class if it is expanded.

cdr3_nt | cdr3_aa | clone_size | d_call | j_call | v_call
TGTGCCAGCATTAGCGCAGGGGAAAGGACTGAAGCTTTCTTT | CASISAGERTEAFF | . | . | TRBJ1-1 | TRBV6-1
TGTGCCAGCAGCTTGGGTGACAGGGGATTCCACTACGAGCAGTACTTC | CASSLGDRGFHYEQYF | . | TRBD1 | TRBJ2-7 | TRBV5-8
TGTGCCAGCTCACCACCGGGACAGGGCAATGAAAAACTGTTTTTT | CASSPPGQGNEKLFF | . | TRBD1 | TRBJ1-4 | TRBV18
TGTGCCAGCAGCTTGGCTAGCGGGGGGCACCAAGAGACCCAGTACTTC | CASSLASGGHQETQYF | . | TRBD2 | TRBJ2-5 | TRBV5-5
TGTGCCTGGAGTCCCCAGGGGAACACCGGGGAGCTGTTTTTT | CAWSPQGNTGELFF | . | . | TRBJ2-2 | TRBV30
TGTGCCAGCAGCTTAGGGGAGACCACTGAAGCTTTCTTT | CASSLGETTEAFF | . | . | TRBJ1-1 | TRBV11-1
TGTGCCAGCTCACCACGAGGGTCTAATGAAAAACTGTTTTTT | CASSPRGSNEKLFF | . | . | TRBJ1-4 | TRBV18
TGTGCCAGCAGCGCGTACGGGACAGGGACCTACGAGCAGTACTTC | CASSAYGTGTYEQYF | . | TRBD1 | TRBJ2-7 | TRBV9
TGTGCCAGCAGCTCCATGGGGGACAGACAAGAGACCCAGTACTTC | CASSSMGDRQETQYF | . | TRBD1 | TRBJ2-5 | TRBV11-3
TGTGCCAGCAGCCTCATGACGGGGGGGTCCGGGGAGCTGTTTTTT | CASSLMTGGSGELFF | once | TRBD2 | TRBJ2-2 | TRBV9
TGTGCCAGTAGTATGGGTTGGAGCTCCTACGAGCAGTACTTC | CASSMGWSSYEQYF | few | . | TRBJ2-7 | TRBV19